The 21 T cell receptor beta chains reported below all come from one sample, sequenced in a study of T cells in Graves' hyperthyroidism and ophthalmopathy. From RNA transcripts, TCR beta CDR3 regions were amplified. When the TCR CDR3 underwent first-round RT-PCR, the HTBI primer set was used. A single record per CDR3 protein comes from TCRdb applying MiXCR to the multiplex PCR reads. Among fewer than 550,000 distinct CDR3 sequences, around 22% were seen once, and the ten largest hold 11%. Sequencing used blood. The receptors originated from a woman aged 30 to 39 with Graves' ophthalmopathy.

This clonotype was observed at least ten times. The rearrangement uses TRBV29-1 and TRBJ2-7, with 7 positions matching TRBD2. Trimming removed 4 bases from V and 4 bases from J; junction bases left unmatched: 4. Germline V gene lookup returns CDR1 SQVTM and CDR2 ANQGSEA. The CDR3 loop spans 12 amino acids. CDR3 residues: CSVGTSLYEQYF. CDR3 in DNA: TGCAGCGTTGGGACTAGTTTGTACGAGCAGTACTTC.

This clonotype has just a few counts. The CDR3: CAISDGRETQYF. The CDR3 nucleotides read TGTGCCATCAGTGACGGGAGAGAGACCCAGTACTTC. The rearrangement joins TRBV10-3 to TRBJ2-5; D might be TRBD2 (6 bases). The CDR3 spans 12 residues. Germline CDR1 reads ENHRY; CDR2 reads SYGVKD. Between the trimmed V and J ends, which lost 3 bases and 4 bases, there was a span of 6 bases.

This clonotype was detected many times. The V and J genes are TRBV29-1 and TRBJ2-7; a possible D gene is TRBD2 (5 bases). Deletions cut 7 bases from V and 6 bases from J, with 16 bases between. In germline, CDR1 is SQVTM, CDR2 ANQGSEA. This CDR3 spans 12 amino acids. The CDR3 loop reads CSAPDGRGEQYF. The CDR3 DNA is TGCAGCGCCCCTGACGGCCGGGGCGAGCAGTACTTC.

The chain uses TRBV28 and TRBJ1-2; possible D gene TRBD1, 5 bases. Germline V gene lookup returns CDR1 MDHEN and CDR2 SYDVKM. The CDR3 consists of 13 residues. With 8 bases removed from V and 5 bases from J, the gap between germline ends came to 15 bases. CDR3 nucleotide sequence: TGTGCCAGCCAATCCGGGGGTATTTATGGCTACACCTTC. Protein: CASQSGGIYGYTF.

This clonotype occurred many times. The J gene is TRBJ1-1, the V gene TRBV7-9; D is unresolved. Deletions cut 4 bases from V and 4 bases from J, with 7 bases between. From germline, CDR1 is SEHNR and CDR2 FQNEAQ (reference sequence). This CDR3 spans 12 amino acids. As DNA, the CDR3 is TGTGCCAGCAGCTCATCGGCCACTGAAGCTTTCTTT. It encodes CASSSSATEAFF.

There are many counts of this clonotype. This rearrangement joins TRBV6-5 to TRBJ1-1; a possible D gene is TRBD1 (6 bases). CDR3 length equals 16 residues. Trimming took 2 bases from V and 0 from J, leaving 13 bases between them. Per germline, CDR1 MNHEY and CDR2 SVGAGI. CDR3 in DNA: TGTGCCAGCAGTTACGCGTCGGGGGGCCTGAACACTGAAGCTTTCTTT. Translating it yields CASSYASGGLNTEAFF.

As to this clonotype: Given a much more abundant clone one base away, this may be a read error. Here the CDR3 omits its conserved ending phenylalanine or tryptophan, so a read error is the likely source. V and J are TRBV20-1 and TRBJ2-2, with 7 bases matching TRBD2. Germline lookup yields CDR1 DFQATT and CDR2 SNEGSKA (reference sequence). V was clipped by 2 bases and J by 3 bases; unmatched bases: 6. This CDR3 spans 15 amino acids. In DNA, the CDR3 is TGCAGTGCTAGATCGGGGGGAAGGGACACCGGGGAGCTGTTTGTT. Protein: CSARSGGRDTGELFV.

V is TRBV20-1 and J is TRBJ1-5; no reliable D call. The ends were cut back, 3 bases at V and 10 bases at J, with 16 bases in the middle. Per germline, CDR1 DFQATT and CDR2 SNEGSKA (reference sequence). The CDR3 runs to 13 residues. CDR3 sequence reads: CSARVGQTGPQHF. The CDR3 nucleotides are TGCAGTGCTAGGGTGGGCCAGACTGGCCCCCAGCATTTT.

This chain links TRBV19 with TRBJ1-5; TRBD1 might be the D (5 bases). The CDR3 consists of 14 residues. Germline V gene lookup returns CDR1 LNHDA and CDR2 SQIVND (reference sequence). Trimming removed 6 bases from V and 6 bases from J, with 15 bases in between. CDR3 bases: TGTGCCAGTAGCCCCGGGGGGTACGCTCAGCCCCAGCATTTT. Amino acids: CASSPGGYAQPQHF.

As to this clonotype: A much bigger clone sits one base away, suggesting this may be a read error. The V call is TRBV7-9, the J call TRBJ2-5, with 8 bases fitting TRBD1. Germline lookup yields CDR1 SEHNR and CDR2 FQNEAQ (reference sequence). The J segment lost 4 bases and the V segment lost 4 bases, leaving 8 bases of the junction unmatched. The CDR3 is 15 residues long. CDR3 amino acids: CASSSPRQGRETQYF. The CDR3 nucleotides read TGTGCCAGCAGCTCGCCGAGACAGGGGCGAGAGACCCAGTACTTC.

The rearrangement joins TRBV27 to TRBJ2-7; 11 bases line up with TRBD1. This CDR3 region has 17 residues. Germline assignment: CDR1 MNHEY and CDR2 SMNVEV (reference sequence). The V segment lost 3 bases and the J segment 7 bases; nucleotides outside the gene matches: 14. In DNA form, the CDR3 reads TGTGCCAGCAGTTTGGGCCCTGGGGGACAGGGGGTGTGGGAGCAGTACTTC. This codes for CASSLGPGGQGVWEQYF.

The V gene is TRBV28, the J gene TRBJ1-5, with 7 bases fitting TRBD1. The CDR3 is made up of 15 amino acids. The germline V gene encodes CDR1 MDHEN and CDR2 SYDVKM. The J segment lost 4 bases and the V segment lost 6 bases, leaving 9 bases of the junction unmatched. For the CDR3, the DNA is TGTGCCAGCAGCTGGTACAGGGGCAAGAATCAGCCCCAGCATTTT. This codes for CASSWYRGKNQPQHF.

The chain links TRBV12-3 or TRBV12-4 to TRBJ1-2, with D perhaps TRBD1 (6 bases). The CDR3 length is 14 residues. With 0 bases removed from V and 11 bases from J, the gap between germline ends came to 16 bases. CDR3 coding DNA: TGTGCCAGCAGTTTAGCAAACAGGGAGGAGAGTTACACCTTC. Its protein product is CASSLANREESYTF.

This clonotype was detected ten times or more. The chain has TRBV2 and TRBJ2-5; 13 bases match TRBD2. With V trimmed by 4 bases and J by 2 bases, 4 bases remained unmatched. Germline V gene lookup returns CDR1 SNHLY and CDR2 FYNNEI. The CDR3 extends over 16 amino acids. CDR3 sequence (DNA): TGTGCCAGCAGTGTGACTAGCGGGGGGAGTCAAGAGACCCAGTACTTC. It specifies CASSVTSGGSQETQYF.

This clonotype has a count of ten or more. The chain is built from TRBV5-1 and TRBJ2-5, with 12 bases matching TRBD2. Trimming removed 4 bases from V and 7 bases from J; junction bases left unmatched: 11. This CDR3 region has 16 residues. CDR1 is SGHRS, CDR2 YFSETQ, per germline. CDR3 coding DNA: TGCGCCAGCAGCGAGACTAGCGGGGGCCGGCGAGGGACCCAGTACTTC. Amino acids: CASSETSGGRRGTQYF.

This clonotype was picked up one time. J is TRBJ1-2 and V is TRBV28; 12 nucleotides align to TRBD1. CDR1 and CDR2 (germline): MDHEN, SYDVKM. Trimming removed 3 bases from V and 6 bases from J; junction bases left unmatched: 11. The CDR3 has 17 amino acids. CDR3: CASSFPSGTGGNDGYTF. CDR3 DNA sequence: TGTGCCAGCAGTTTCCCCTCCGGGACAGGGGGCAACGATGGCTACACCTTC.

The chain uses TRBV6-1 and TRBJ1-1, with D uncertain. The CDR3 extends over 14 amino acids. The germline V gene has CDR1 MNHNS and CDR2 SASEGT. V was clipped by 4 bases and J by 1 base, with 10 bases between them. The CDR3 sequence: CASSGAAPNTEAFF. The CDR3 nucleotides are TGTGCCAGCAGTGGTGCAGCGCCGAACACTGAAGCTTTCTTT.

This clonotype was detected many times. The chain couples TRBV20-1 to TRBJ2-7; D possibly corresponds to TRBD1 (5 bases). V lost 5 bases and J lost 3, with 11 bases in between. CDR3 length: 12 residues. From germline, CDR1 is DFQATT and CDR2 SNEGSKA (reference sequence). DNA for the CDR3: TGCAGTGCTCGACAGCTCGGCTACGAGCAGTACTTC. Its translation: CSARQLGYEQYF.

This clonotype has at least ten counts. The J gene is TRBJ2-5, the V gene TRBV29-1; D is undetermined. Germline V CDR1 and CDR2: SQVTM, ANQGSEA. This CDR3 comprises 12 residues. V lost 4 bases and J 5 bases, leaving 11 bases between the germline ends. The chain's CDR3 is CSVAGSTETQYF. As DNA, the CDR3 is TGCAGCGTTGCGGGCAGTACGGAGACCCAGTACTTC.

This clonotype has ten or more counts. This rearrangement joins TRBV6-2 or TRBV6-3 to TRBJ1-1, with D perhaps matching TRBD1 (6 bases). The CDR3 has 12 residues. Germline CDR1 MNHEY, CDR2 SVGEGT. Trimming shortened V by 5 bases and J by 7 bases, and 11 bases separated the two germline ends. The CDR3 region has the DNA TGTGCCAGCAGTAATGGGGGCGGTGAAGCTTTCTTT. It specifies CASSNGGGEAFF.

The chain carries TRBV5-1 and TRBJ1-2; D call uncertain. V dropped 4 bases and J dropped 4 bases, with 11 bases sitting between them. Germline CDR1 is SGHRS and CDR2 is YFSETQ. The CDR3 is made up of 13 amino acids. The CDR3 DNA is TGCGCCAGCAGCGACATTACGATCTATGGCTACACCTTC. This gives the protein CASSDITIYGYTF.